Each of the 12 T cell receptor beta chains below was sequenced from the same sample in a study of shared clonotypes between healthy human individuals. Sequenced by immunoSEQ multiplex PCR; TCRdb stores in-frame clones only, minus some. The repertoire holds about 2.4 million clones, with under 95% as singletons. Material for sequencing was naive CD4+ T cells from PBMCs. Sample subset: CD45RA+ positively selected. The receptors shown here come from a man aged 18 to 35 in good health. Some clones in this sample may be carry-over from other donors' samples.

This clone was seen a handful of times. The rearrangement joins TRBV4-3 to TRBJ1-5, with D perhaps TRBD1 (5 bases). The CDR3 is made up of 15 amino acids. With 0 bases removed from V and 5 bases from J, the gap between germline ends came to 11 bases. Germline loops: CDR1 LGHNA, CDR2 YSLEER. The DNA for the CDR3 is TGCGCCAGCAGCCAAGATGACGGGACCGATCAGCCCCAGCATTTT. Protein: CASSQDDGTDQPQHF.

In DNA, the CDR3 is TGCGCCAGCAGCTGGTTAGCGGGAAGTGCCGGGGAGCTGTTTTTT. Encoded protein: CASSWLAGSAGELFF. The V and J genes are TRBV5-1 and TRBJ2-2; 8 nucleotides agree with TRBD2. The CDR3 runs 15 residues. The V gene end was trimmed by 3 bases and the J gene end by 6 bases; junction bases not matched to a gene: 7. Germline V gene lookup returns CDR1 SGHRS and CDR2 YFSETQ.

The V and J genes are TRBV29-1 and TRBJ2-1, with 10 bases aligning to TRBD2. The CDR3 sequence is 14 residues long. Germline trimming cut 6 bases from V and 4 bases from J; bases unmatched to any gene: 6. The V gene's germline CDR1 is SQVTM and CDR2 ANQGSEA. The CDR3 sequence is CSVGPGLAYNEQFF. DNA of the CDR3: TGCAGCGTGGGTCCGGGACTAGCGTACAATGAGCAGTTCTTC.

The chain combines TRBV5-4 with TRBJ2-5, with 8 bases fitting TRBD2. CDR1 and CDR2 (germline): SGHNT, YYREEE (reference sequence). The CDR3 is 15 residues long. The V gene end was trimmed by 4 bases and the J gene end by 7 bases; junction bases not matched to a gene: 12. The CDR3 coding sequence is TGTGCCAGCAGCGCGGGGGGACCCCTACTTTCGACCCAGTACTTC. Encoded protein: CASSAGGPLLSTQYF.

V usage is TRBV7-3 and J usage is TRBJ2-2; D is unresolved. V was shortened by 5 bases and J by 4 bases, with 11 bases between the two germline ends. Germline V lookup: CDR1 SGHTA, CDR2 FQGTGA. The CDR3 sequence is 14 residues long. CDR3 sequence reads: CASSPPRVTGELFF. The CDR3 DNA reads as TGTGCCAGCAGCCCCCCTCGCGTCACCGGGGAGCTGTTTTTT.

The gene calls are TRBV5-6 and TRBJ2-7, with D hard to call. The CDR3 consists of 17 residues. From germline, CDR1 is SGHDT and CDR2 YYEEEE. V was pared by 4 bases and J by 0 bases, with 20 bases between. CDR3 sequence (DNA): TGTGCCAGCAGCCGAAGAGGTGCAGCTTACTACTCCTACGAGCAGTACTTC. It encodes CASSRRGAAYYSYEQYF.

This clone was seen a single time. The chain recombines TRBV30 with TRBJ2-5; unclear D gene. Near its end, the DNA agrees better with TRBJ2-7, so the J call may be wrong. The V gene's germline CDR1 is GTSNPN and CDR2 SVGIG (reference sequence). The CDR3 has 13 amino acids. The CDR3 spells CAWSAYGSYEQYF. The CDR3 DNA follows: TGTGCCTGGAGTGCCTATGGATCCTACGAGCAGTACTTC.

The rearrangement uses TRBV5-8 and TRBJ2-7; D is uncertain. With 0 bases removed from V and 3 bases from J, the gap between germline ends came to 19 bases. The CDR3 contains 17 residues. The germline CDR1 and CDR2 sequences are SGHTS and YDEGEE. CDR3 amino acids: CASSLAWGISQNYEQYF. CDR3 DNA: TGTGCCAGCAGCTTGGCCTGGGGTATCTCACAAAACTACGAGCAGTACTTC.

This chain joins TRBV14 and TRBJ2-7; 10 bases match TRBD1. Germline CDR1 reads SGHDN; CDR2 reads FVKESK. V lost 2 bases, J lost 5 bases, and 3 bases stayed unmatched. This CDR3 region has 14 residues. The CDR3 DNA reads TGTGCCAGCAGCCAACGACAGGGGGCGGACGAGCAGTACTTC. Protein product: CASSQRQGADEQYF.

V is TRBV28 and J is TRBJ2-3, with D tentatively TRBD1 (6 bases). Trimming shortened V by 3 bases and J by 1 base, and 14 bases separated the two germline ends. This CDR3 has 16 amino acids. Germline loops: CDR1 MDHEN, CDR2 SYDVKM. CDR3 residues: CASSFNFWGRTDTQYF. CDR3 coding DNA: TGTGCCAGCAGTTTCAACTTCTGGGGGCGCACAGATACGCAGTATTTT.

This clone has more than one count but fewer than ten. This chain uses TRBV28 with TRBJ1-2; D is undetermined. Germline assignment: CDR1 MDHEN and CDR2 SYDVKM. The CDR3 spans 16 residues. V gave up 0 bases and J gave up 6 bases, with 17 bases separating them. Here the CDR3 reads CASSLWFTKSSHGYTF. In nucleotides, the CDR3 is TGTGCCAGCAGTTTATGGTTCACGAAGAGTAGTCATGGCTACACCTTC.

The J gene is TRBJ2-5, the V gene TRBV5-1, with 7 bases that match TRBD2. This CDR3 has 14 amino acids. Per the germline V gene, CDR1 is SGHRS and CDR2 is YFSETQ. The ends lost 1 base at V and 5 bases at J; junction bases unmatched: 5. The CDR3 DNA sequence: TGCGCCAGCAGCTTGTTGACTAGCCGGGAGACCCAGTACTTC. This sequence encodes CASSLLTSRETQYF.